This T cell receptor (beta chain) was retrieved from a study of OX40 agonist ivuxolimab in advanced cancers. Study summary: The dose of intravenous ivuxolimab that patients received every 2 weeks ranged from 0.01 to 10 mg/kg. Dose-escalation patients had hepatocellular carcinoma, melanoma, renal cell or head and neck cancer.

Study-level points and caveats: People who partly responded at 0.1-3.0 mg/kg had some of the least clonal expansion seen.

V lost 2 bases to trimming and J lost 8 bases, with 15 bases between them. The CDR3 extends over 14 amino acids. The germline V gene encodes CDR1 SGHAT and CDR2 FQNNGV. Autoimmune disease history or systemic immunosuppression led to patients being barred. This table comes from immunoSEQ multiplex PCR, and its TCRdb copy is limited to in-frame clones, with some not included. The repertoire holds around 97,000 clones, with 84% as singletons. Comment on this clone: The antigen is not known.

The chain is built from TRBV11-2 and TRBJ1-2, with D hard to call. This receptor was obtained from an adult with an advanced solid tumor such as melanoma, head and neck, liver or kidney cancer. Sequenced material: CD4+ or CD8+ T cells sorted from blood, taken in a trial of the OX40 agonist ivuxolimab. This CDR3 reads CASSLSRLGGGYTF. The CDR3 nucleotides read TGTGCCAGCAGCTTATCCCGCCTAGGAGGGGGCTACACCTTC. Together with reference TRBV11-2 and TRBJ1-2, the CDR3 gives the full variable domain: EAGVAQSPRYKIIEKRQSVAFWCNPISGHATLYWYQQILGQGPKLLIQFQNNGVVDDSQLPKDRFSAERLKGVDSTLKIQPAKLEDSAVYLCASSLSRLGGGYTFGSGTRLTVV.